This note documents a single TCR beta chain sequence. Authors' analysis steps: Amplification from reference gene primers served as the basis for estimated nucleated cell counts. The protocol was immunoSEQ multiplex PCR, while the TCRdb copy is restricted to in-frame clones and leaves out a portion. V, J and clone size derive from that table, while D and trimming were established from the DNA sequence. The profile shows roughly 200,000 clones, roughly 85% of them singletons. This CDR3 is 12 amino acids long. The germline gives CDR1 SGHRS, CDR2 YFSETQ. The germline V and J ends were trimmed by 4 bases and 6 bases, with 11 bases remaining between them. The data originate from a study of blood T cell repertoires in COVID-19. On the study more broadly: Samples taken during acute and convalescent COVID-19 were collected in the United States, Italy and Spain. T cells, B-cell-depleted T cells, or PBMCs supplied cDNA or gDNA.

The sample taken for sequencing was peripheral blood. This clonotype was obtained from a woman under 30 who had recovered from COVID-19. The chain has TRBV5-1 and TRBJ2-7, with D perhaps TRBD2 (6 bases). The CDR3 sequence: CASSARGGEQYF. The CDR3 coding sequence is TGCGCCAGCAGCGCGCGGGGCGGCGAGCAGTACTTC.